The T cell receptor beta chain described here comes from a study of response to subunit inactivated influenza vaccine. Findings and caveats of the study: The study's authors posited that every seasonal influenza vaccination enlists few new T cells.

In TCRdb, the RT-PCR reads were re-called with MiXCR into one record per CDR3 protein. In the table there are about 520,000 distinct CDR3 sequences, roughly 7.9% of which are singletons. The CDR3 covers 17 residues. Germline V gene data show CDR1 as SGHTA and CDR2 as FQGNSA. V lost 3 bases and J lost 2; bases outside the gene matches: 4. This clonotype was observed at least ten times. Its antigen is unknown. The starting material was PBMCs from blood, obtained around 25 months after vaccination. The receptor was derived from a man in his fifties or sixties who received an inactivated influenza vaccine. This chain links TRBV7-2 with TRBJ2-3, with 14 bases fitting TRBD2. The CDR3: CASSLGLAGAITDTQYF. The CDR3 DNA is TGTGCCAGCAGCTTGGGACTAGCGGGGGCCATCACAGATACGCAGTATTTT.